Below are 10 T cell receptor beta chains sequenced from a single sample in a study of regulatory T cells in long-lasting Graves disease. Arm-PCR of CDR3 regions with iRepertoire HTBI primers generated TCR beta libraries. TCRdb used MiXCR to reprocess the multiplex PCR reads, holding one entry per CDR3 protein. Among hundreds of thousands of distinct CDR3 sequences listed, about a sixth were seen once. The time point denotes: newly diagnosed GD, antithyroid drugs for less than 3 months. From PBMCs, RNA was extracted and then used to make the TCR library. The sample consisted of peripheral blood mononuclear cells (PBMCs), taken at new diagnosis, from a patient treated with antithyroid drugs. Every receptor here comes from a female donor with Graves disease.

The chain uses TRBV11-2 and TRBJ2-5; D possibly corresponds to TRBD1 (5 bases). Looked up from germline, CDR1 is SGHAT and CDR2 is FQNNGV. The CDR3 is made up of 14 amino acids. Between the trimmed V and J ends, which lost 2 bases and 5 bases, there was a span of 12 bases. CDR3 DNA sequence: TGTGCCAGCAGCTTAAACCCAGGGCGGGAGACCCAGTACTTC. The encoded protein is CASSLNPGRETQYF. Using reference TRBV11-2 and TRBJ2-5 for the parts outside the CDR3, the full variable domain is EAGVAQSPRYKIIEKRQSVAFWCNPISGHATLYWYQQILGQGPKLLIQFQNNGVVDDSQLPKDRFSAERLKGVDSTLKIQPAKLEDSAVYLCASSLNPGRETQYFGPGTRLLVL.

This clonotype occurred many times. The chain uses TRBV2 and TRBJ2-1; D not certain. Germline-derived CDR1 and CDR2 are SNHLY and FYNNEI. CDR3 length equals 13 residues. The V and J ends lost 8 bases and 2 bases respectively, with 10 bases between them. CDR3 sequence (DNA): TGTGCCAGCCTCGTAGTCCCCTACAATGAGCAGTTCTTC. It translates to CASLVVPYNEQFF. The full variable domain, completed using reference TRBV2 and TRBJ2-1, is EPEVTQTPSHQVTQMGQEVILRCVPISNHLYFYWYRQILGQKVEFLVSFYNNEISEKSEIFDDQFSVERPDGSNFTLKIRSTKLEDSAMYFCASLVVPYNEQFFGPGTRLTVL.

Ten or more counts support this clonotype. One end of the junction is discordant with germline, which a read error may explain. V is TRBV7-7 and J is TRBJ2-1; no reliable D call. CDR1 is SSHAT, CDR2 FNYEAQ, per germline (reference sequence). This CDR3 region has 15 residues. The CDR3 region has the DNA TGTGCTAGCAGCTTCAGGCAGGCATCCGCCAATGAGCAGTTCTTC. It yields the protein CASSFRQASANEQFF.

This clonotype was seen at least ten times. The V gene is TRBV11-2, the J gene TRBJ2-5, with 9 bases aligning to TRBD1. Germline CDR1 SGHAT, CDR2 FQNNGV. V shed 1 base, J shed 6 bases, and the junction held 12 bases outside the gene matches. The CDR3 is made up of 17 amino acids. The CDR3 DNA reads TGTGCCAGCAGCTTAGTAGTAGTACAAGACAGGGGGAAGACCCAGTACTTC. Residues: CASSLVVVQDRGKTQYF.

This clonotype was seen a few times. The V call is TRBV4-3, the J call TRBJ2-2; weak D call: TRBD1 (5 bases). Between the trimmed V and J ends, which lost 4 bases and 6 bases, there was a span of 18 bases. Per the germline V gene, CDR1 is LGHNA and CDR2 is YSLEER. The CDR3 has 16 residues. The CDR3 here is CASSPRGVIVPGELFF. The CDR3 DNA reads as TGCGCCAGCAGCCCAAGGGGTGTTATAGTTCCCGGGGAGCTGTTTTTT.

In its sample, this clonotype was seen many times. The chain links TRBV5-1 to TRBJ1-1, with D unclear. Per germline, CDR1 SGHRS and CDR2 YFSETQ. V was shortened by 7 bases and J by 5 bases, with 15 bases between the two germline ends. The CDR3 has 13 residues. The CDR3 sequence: CASAPLGITEAFF. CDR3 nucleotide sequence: TGCGCCAGCGCCCCCCTCGGGATAACTGAAGCTTTCTTT. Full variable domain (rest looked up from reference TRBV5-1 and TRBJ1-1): KAGVTQTPRYLIKTRGQQVTLSCSPISGHRSVSWYQQTPGQGLQFLFEYFSETQRNKGNFPGRFSGRQFSNSRSEMNVSTLELGDSALYLCASAPLGITEAFFGQGTRLTVV.

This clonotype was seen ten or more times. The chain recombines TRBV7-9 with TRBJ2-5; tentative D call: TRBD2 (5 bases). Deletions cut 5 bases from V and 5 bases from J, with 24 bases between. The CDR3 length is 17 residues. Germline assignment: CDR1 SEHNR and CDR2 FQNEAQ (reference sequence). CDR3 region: CASSLGNRETFAETQYF. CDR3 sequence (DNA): TGTGCCAGCAGCCTCGGCAACCGGGAAACGTTTGCGGAGACCCAGTACTTC. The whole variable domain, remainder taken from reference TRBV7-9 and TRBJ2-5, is DTGVSQNPRHKITKRGQNVTFRCDPISEHNRLYWYRQTLGQGPEFLTYFQNEAQLEKSRLLSDRFSAERPKGSFSTLEIQRTEQGDSAMYLCASSLGNRETFAETQYFGPGTRLLVL.

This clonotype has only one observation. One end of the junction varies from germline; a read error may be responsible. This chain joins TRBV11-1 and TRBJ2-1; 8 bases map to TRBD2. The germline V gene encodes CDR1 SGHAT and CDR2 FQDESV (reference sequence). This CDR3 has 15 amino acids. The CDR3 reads CASSLGTSRGNEQFF. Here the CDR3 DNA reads TGCGCCAGCAGCTTAGGGACTAGTCGGGGCAATGAGCAGTTCTTC.

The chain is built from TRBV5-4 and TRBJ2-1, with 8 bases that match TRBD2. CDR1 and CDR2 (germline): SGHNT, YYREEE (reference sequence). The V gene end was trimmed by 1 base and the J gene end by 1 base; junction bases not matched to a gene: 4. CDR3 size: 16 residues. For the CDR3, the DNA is TGTGCCAGCAGCTTGCCTAGCGGGTTATCCTACAATGAGCAGTTCTTC. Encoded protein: CASSLPSGLSYNEQFF.

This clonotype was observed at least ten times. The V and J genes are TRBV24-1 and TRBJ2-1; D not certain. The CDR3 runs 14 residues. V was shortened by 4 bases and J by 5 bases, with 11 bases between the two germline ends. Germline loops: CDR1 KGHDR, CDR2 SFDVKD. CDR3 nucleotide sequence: TGTGCCACCAGTGACTCCGGGCCAAACAATGAGCAGTTCTTC. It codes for CATSDSGPNNEQFF.